This TCR beta chain was documented in a study of early T cells in non-severe SARS-CoV-2 infection. CDR1 is KGHSH and CDR2 is LQKENI in the germline V gene. The CDR3 has 15 residues. The V segment lost 3 bases and the J segment 8 bases; nucleotides outside the gene matches: 7. Unique molecular identifiers were attached to individual cDNA molecules. TCRdb re-derived calls from the 5' RACE reads in MiXCR, one entry per CDR3 protein. The data hold around 64,000 distinct CDR3 sequences, with approximately 10% observed a single time. This TCR came from an adult who was a healthcare worker with PCR-confirmed SARS-CoV-2 infection or an uninfected control (not recorded which). The material sequenced was whole blood, taken at baseline. The chain is built from TRBV18 and TRBJ2-1; 10 bases map to TRBD1. The CDR3 loop reads CASSPPGQGTYEQFF. The CDR3, as DNA: TGTGCCAGCTCACCCCCGGGACAGGGGACCTATGAGCAGTTCTTC.